The source of this T cell receptor (beta chain) is a study of memory CD4+ T cells and cytomegalovirus serostatus. Single viable CD3+CD4+CD8-CD45RO+ cells were sorted as the memory CD4+ T cells. Findings of the study overall: A US-trained random forest predicted CMV serostatus with median AUC around 0.91. About 40% of the roughly 160 known CMV-associated TCRbeta sequences appeared in CD4+ memory. Suggested: most of the CMV-linked TCR signature lies in CD4+ memory cells.

Comments on this clone: Its antigen is unidentified.

The CDR3 runs to 16 residues. Looked up from germline, CDR1 is GTSNPN and CDR2 is SVGIG (reference sequence). Trimming removed 1 base from V and 2 bases from J, with 15 bases in between. Authors' processing steps: After removing out-of-frame reads, 2.3 million or so distinct TCRbeta sequences remained. This table comes from immunoSEQ multiplex PCR, and its TCRdb copy is limited to in-frame clones, with some not included. That table gives V, J and clone size, and the DNA gave D and trimming. The sample lists about 56,000 clones, about 81% occurring once. The chain carries TRBV30 and TRBJ1-5, with D possibly TRBD1 on 5 matching bases. This receptor was taken from an adult in good health and CMV-seronegative. Sample: memory CD4+ T cells from blood. Here the CDR3 reads CAWSGGQGRGNQPQHF. CDR3 DNA: TGTGCCTGGAGTGGAGGGCAGGGCCGGGGCAATCAGCCCCAGCATTTT.